This paragraph reports one TCR beta chain. Original processing methods: Researchers report that nucleated cell counts were estimated from reference gene primer amplification. The table came from immunoSEQ multiplex PCR; TCRdb's copy has only in-frame clones and leaves some out. That table furnishes V, J and clone size, whereas the DNA furnished D and trimming. This table holds 350,000 or so clones, 70% to 90% found once. The sample belongs to a study of blood T cell repertoires in COVID-19. Study-level background: Specimens from acute and convalescent COVID-19 originated in the United States, Italy and Spain. PBMCs, B-cell-depleted T cells, or T cells provided the cDNA or gDNA that made up the material.

Trimming pared 0 bases from V and 4 bases from J, leaving 10 bases between. The germline gives CDR1 SGDLS, CDR2 YYNGEE. The CDR3 contains 14 residues. The V and J genes are TRBV9 and TRBJ1-2; D is uncertain. This clonotype was obtained from a woman under 40 with COVID-19, enrolled during active disease. Sequencing used peripheral blood. This CDR3 reads CASSVGGGSYGYTF. DNA of the CDR3: TGTGCCAGCAGCGTAGGAGGAGGGAGCTATGGCTACACCTTC.